This T cell receptor (beta chain) was observed in a study of OX40 agonist ivuxolimab in advanced cancers. Background on the study: Every 2 weeks, patients received ivuxolimab intravenously, dosed at 0.01 to 10 mg/kg. A male proportion of more than 75% was recorded, with mean age about 60 years and range roughly 23 to 79. Three patients showed partial responses: one hepatocellular carcinoma and two cutaneous melanoma cases.

For this clone: Its target is unknown.

Data came from immunoSEQ multiplex PCR; TCRdb stores just in-frame clones and leaves some out. Of about 49,000 clones in the sample, roughly nine tenths were seen once. Study conclusions and caveats: Mean expanded clone counts were higher in CD8+ than CD4+ T cells.

Trimming took off 6 bases at V and 0 bases at J, with 8 bases between the two ends. Germline assignment: CDR1 SNHLY and CDR2 FYNNEI. The CDR3 sequence is 14 residues long. This TCR was sampled from an adult with an advanced solid tumor such as melanoma, head and neck, liver or kidney cancer. The sequenced sample was CD4+ or CD8+ T cells sorted from blood, obtained in a trial of the OX40 agonist ivuxolimab. This chain joins TRBV2 and TRBJ1-4, with D perhaps TRBD1 (5 bases). CDR3 bases: TGTGCCAGCAGCGCGGGGCCAACTAATGAAAAACTGTTTTTT. Protein sequence: CASSAGPTNEKLFF.